The 8 T cell receptor delta chains reported below all come from one sample, sequenced in a study of gamma-delta T cells after stem cell transplantation. TCRdb re-analyzed the RT-PCR reads via CATT. The sample lists 1,400 or so delta-chain clones; about 7.3% were seen once. The sample was gamma-delta T cells. All receptors derive from a human donor. It is not recorded whose cells these are; they may come from a transplant donor.

This clone turned up a few times. The likely explanation is a read error, given a far larger clone one base away. CDR3 amino acids: CACDHTGDLNSWDTRQMFF. In nucleotides, the CDR3 is TGTGCCTGTGACCATACTGGGGACCTTAACTCCTGGGACACCCGACAGATGTTTTTC. The V and J genes are TRDV2 and TRDJ3; 7 positions agree with TRDD3. The germline gives CDR1 GEAIGNYY, CDR2 EKD. Germline trimming cut 3 bases from V and 0 bases from J; bases unmatched to any gene: 10. The CDR3 loop spans 19 amino acids.

The rearrangement links TRDV2 to TRDJ1; 13 nucleotides align to TRDD3. The CDR3 sequence is 18 residues long. J was trimmed by 3 bases and V by 1 base; bases with no gene match: 10. Germline CDR1 and CDR2: GEAIGNYY and EKD. Here the CDR3 DNA reads TGTGCCTGTGACACGCTGAACTGGGGGATACGCGGTCCCGATAAACTCATCTTT. It translates to CACDTLNWGIRGPDKLIF.

This clone was counted between two and nine times. Since a far larger clone is one base different, this is likely a read error. Other DNA sequences in this sample translate to the same CDR3. The chain combines TRDV2 with TRDJ1; TRDD3 is a possible D gene (6 bases). Germline CDR1 and CDR2: GEAIGNYY and EKD. This CDR3 is built from 19 residues. Deletions cut 3 bases from V and 0 bases from J, with 25 bases between. The CDR3 loop is CACDHLESGDPSYTDKLIF. The CDR3, as DNA: TGTGCCTGTGACCATCTGGAGTCTGGGGACCCCTCTTACACCGATAAACTCATCTTT.

Comment on this clone: A far larger clone is off by one base, so a read error is likely. The genes are TRDV2 and TRDJ1; D is undetermined. V lost 3 bases and J 0 bases, leaving 13 bases between the germline ends. CDR1 and CDR2 (germline): GEAIGNYY, EKD. The CDR3 contains 15 residues. For the CDR3, the DNA is TGTGCCTGTGACGCCGTAGGCACGTACACCGATAAACTCATCTTT. It specifies CACDAVGTYTDKLIF.

By frequency in the sample, this clone is large. The identical CDR3 is also encoded by other nucleotide sequences in the sample. The V and J genes are TRDV2 and TRDJ1; D is unclear. Germline CDR1 is GEAIGNYY and CDR2 is EKD. Trimming left V 0 bases short and J 3 bases short, with 13 bases between. The CDR3 is 15 residues long. CDR3 protein: CACDTMGLPSDKLIF. The CDR3, as DNA: TGTGCCTGTGACACCATGGGCTTGCCTTCCGATAAACTCATCTTT.

The gene calls are TRDV2 and TRDJ2; TRDD3 matches at 8 bases. V shed 1 base and J 2 bases; nucleotides not matched to a gene: 5. The CDR3 covers 16 residues. Germline-derived CDR1 and CDR2 are GEAIGNYY and EKD. CDR3 protein: CACDTLGEGLTAQLFF. The DNA of the CDR3 is TGTGCCTGTGACACGCTGGGGGAAGGGTTGACAGCACAACTCTTCTTT.

This clone is medium-sized by share. In DNA, the CDR3 is TGTGCCTGTGATCGTCTGACTGGGGGACCGTACACCGATAAACTCATCTTT. It encodes CACDRLTGGPYTDKLIF. The chain employs TRDV2 and TRDJ1; 9 bases are shared with TRDD3. V lost 4 bases, J lost 0 bases, and 11 bases stayed unmatched. The CDR3 extends over 17 amino acids. Germline V CDR1 and CDR2: GEAIGNYY, EKD.

This clone has a handful of counts. Being one base from a much bigger clone, this may be a read error. CDR3 residues: CACDTGFTGGFGSPWDTRQMFF. Here the CDR3 DNA reads TGTGCCTGTGACACCGGATTCACTGGGGGATTCGGAAGCCCCTGGGACACCCGACAGATGTTTTTC. The chain has TRDV2 and TRDJ3; 10 nucleotides align to TRDD3. Germline V gene lookup returns CDR1 GEAIGNYY and CDR2 EKD. With 0 bases clipped from V and 2 bases from J, the junction kept 15 bases outside the gene matches. The length of the CDR3 is 22 residues.